The TCR beta chain under discussion was sequenced for a study of tissue T cells after allogeneic stem cell transplantation. Time point meaning: mouse harvest day 7 after allogeneic transplant. Each mouse received 10^7 T-cell-depleted marrow cells plus 10^6 splenic CD5+ T cells by tail vein. Tissues came from B6→BALB/c major-mismatch GVHD mice at day 7 or 14. Study-wide findings and caveats: Alloreactivity or antigen specificity of tissue TCRs was not determined; some clones might be host cells. Tissue-detected TCR repertoire was only partly captured by blood and spleen T cells. Sampling depth was limited, and the cohort was small and clinically varied.

Some clones are missing from TCRdb's copy, which holds only in-frame ones; the method was immunoSEQ multiplex PCR. The top ten clones hold more than 2.5% of a sample with over 5,500 clones, roughly 47% of them seen once. This CDR3 region has 13 residues. CDR1 and CDR2 (germline): KGHTA, FRNEEI. V dropped 5 bases and J dropped 0 bases, with 5 bases sitting between them. Concerning this clone itself: Its antigen is still unknown. Gene labels here are mouse ones. The read gets to within 1 residue of the CDR3 end, and the germline J gene fills in the rest.

Source material: skin. The origin of this receptor is a female BALB/c mouse given C57BL/6 T cells with graft-versus-host disease after an allogeneic hematopoietic cell transplant. V gene TRBV24 combines with J gene TRBJ1-3, with no clear D. CDR3 sequence: CASSRNSGNTLYF. Partial CDR3 DNA: TGTGCCAGCAGTAGAAATTCTGGAAATACGCTCTAT.